This T cell receptor (beta chain) emerged from a study of molecular identifiers for immune sequencing clone quantification. TCRdb reanalysed the PCR reads using MiXCR and keeps one entry per CDR3 protein. This table holds approximately 670,000 distinct CDR3 sequences, about 20% found once. In this sample, this clonotype turned up many times. This CDR3 is built from 10 residues. V shed 4 bases and J shed 10 bases, with 10 bases lying between them. CDR1 and CDR2 from the germline V gene are SQVTM and ANQGSEA. The sample consisted of naive CD8+ T cells from blood, with Jurkat cell RNA spiked in. Noted subset: FACS-sorted CD8+CD4-CCR7+CD45RA+ naive T cells. This chain joins TRBV29-1 and TRBJ1-1; unclear D gene. The receptor was derived from a human donor in good health. Some libraries in this study had Jurkat cell RNA spiked in. CDR3 sequence (DNA): TGCAGCGTTGTATTACAATCAGCTTTCTTT. Translation gives CSVVLQSAFF. The whole variable domain, filled in from reference TRBV29-1 and TRBJ1-1, reads SAVISQKPSRDICQRGTSLTIQCQVDSQVTMMFWYRQQPGQSLTLIATANQGSEATYESGFVIDKFPISRPNLTFSTLTVSNMSPEDSSIYLCSVVLQSAFFGQGTRLTVV.